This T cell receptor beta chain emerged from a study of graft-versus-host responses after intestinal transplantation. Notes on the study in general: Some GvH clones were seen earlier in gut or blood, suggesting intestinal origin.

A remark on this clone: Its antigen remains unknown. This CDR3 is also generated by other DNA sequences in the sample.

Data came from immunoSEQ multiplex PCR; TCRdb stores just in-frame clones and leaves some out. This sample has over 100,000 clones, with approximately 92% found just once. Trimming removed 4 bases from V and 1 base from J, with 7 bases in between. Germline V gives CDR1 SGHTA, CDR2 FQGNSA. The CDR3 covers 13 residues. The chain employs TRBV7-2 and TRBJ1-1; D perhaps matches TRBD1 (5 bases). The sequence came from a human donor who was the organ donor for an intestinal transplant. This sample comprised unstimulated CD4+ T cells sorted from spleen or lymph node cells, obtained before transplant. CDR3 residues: CASSSQGNTEAFF. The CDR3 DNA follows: TGTGCCAGCAGCTCGCAGGGGAACACTGAAGCTTTCTTT. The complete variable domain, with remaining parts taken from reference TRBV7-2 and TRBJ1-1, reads GAGVSQSPSNKVTEKGKDVELRCDPISGHTALYWYRQSLGQGLEFLIYFQGNSAPDKSGLPSDRFSAERTGGSVSTLTIQRTQQEDSAVYLCASSSQGNTEAFFGQGTRLTVV.